This note documents a single T cell receptor (beta chain) sequence. Its antigen remains unknown. This entry comes from a study of blood T cells in healthy people across ages. Whole-study results and caveats: Donors of long life had a larger count of naive CD4+ cells and greater diversity than aged donors. With donor CMV status unknown, expanded clonotype changes were possibly confounded.

The length of the CDR3 is 15 residues. Together with a sample-barcoded 5' primer, a J-beta primer mix was included in a second PCR lasting roughly 7 to 11 cycles. One entry per CDR3 protein results from TCRdb running MiXCR on the 5' RACE reads. The sample lists about 720,000 distinct CDR3 sequences; approximately 21% were seen once. Total RNA was isolated from each sample in quantities of at least 5.5 micrograms. The V gene is TRBV12-3 or TRBV12-4, the J gene TRBJ2-5, with unresolved D. Matching the DNA end better, TRBJ2-1 makes the J call doubtful. This receptor was obtained from a man aged 65 to 85 in good health. Sequencing input: blood. The CDR3 DNA reads TGTGCCAGCAGTCCCCGGGTCACCCCCTACAATGAGCAGTTCTTC. Translated: CASSPRVTPYNEQFF.